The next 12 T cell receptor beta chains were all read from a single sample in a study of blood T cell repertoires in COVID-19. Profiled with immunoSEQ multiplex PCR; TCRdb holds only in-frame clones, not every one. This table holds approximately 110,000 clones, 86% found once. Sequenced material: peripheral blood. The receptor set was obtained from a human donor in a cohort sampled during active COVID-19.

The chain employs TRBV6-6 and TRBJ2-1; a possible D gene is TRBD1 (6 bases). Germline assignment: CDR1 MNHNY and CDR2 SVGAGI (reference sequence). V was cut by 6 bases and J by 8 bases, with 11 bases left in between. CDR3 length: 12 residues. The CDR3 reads CASRQGDHEQFF. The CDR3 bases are TGTGCCAGCAGACAGGGTGACCATGAGCAGTTCTTC.

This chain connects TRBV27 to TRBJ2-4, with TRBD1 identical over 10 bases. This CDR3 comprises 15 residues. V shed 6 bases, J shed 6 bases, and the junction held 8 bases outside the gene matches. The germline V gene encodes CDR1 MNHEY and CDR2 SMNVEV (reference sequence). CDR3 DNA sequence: TGTGCCAGCAGGACAGGGGGCGCCTTTACAAACATTCAGTACTTC. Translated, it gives CASRTGGAFTNIQYF.

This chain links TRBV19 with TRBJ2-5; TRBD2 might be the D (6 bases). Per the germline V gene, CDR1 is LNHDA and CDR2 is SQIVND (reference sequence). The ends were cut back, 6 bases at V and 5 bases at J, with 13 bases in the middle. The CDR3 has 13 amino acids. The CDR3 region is CASRDGRMETQYF. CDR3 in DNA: TGTGCCAGTAGGGACGGGAGAATGGAGACCCAGTACTTC.

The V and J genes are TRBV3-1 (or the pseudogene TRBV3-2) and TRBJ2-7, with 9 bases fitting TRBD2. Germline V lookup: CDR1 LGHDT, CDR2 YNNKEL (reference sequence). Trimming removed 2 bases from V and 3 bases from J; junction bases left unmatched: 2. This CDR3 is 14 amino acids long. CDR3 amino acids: CASSQLAGYYEQYF. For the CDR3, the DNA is TGTGCCAGCAGCCAACTAGCGGGATACTACGAGCAGTACTTC.

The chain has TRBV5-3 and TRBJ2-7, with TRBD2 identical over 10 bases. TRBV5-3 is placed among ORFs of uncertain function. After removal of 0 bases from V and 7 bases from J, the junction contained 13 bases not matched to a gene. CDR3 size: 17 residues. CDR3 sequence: CARSLGASGSLGREQYF. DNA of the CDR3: TGTGCCAGAAGCTTGGGCGCTAGCGGGAGCCTCGGCCGAGAGCAGTACTTC.

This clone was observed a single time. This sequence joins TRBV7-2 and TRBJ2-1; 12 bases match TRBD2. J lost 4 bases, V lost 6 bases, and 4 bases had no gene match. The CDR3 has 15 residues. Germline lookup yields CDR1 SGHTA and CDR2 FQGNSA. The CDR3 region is CASRTSGGGYNEQFF. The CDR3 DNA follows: TGTGCCAGCAGGACTAGCGGGGGTGGTTACAATGAGCAGTTCTTC.

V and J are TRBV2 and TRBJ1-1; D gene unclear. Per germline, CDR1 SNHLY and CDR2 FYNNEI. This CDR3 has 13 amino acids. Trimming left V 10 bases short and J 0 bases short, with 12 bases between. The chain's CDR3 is CAILEQMNTEAFF. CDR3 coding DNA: TGTGCCATCCTCGAACAGATGAACACTGAAGCTTTCTTT.

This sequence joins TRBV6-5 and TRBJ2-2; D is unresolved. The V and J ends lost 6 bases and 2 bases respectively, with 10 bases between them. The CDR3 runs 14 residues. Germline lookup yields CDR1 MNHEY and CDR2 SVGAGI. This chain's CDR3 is CASRLSPNTGELFF. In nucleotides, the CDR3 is TGTGCCAGCAGACTAAGCCCAAACACCGGGGAGCTGTTTTTT.

CDR3 bases: TGTGCCAGCAGCCAACGACAGTTAAACTATGGCTACACCTTC. Protein: CASSQRQLNYGYTF. V usage is TRBV3-1 (or the pseudogene TRBV3-2) and J usage is TRBJ1-2, with D maybe TRBD1 (5 bases). Trimming shortened V by 2 bases and J by 2 bases, and 9 bases separated the two germline ends. Germline CDR1 is LGHDT and CDR2 is YNNKEL (reference sequence). This CDR3 contains 14 residues.

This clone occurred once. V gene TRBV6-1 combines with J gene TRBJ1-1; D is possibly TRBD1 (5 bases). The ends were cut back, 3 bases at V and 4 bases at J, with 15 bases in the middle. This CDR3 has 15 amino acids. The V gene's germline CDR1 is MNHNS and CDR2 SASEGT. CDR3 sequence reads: CASSDRGGVITEAFF. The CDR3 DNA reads TGTGCCAGCAGTGACCGGGGGGGGGTGATCACTGAAGCTTTCTTT.

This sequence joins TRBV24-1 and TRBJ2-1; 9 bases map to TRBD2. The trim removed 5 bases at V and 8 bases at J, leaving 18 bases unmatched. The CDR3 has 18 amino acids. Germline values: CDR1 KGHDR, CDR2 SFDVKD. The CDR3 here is CATSGGSGSPPRLYEQFF. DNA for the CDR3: TGTGCCACCAGTGGAGGTAGCGGGAGCCCCCCGCGTCTGTATGAGCAGTTCTTC.

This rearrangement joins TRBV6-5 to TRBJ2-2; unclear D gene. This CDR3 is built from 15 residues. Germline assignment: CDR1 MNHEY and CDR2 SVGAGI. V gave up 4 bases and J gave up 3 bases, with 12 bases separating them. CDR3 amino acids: CASSFGFGYTGELFF. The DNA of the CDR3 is TGTGCCAGCAGTTTTGGGTTCGGGTACACCGGGGAGCTGTTTTTT.